Listed below are T cell receptor beta chains from one sample, sequenced in a study of T cell responses to AZD1222 COVID-19 vaccine. TCRdb's table, derived via immunoSEQ multiplex PCR, lists solely in-frame clones and lacks some. The data hold roughly 150,000 clones, with about nine tenths observed a single time. Sequenced material: peripheral blood, taken on day 0 of AZD1222 vaccination. Receptors originate from an adult in good health. Both conserved end residues are part of each CDR3. D genes are given only for firm matches. Size values are once, few and many counts, or a class for expanded clones, and some rows have none.

CASRLTLAGGPGTGELFF TGTGCCAGCCGTTTAACCTTAGCGGGAGGGCCGGGCACCGGGGAGCTGTTTTTT TRBV28 - TRBD2 TRBJ2-2
CASSQATPGGSGVYEQYF TGCGCCAGCAGCCAGGCTACTCCGGGGGGTAGCGGGGTCTACGAGCAGTACTTC TRBV4-1 - TRBD2 TRBJ2-7
CASRDPRQGTNEKLFF TGCGCCAGCAGGGACCCGAGGCAAGGGACTAATGAAAAACTGTTTTTT TRBV10-2 - - TRBJ1-4
CASSIGRGEQNIQYF TGTGCCAGTAGTATTGGTCGCGGGGAACAAAACATTCAGTACTTC TRBV19 - - TRBJ2-4
CASSLSPRLSNQPQHF TGTGCCAGCAGTTTATCCCCGCGCCTAAGCAATCAGCCCCAGCATTTT TRBV28 - - TRBJ1-5
CASSFSTPRRWFF TGTGCCAGCAGTTTCAGCACACCCCGAAGATGGTTTTTT TRBV27 - - TRBJ1-4
CASSLGLAGAYEQYF TGTGCCAGCAGCTTGGGACTAGCGGGAGCCTACGAGCAGTACTTC TRBV7-2 - TRBD2 TRBJ2-7
CASSLLGDEQFF TGTGCCAGCAGCCTCCTAGGGGATGAGCAGTTCTTC TRBV27 - - TRBJ2-1
CASSSGAYNEQFF TGTGCCAGCAGCAGCGGGGCCTACAATGAGCAGTTCTTC TRBV12-3/TRBV12-4 - TRBD2 TRBJ2-1
CASSLSGTGNSPLHF TGTGCCAGCAGCCTCTCCGGGACAGGGAATTCACCCCTCCACTTT TRBV7-3 few TRBD1 TRBJ1-6
CASSQEQGREKLFF TGCGCCAGCAGCCAGGAGCAGGGACGAGAAAAACTGTTTTTT TRBV4-1 - - TRBJ1-4
CAWSVGGNTEAFF TGTGCCTGGAGTGTAGGAGGGAACACTGAAGCTTTCTTT TRBV30 - - TRBJ1-1
CASSQDVRANYGYTF TGCGCCAGCAGCCAAGATGTCAGGGCTAACTATGGCTACACCTTC TRBV4-1 - - TRBJ1-2
CASSEYMGLARQETQYF TGTGCCAGCAGTGAATATATGGGACTAGCGAGACAAGAGACCCAGTACTTC TRBV25-1 - TRBD2 TRBJ2-5
CASSPVGQLPGNTEAFF TGCGCCAGCAGCCCCGTAGGACAGCTACCAGGAAACACTGAAGCTTTCTTT TRBV4-3 - - TRBJ1-1
CASSYSFVQPQHF TGTGCCAGCAGTTACTCGTTTGTTCAGCCCCAGCATTTT TRBV6-7 - - TRBJ1-5
CASSHPYQETQYF TGTGCCAGCAGCCACCCGTACCAAGAGACCCAGTACTTC TRBV5-4 - - TRBJ2-5
CASINPSANTEAFF TGTGCCAGCATCAACCCCTCGGCGAACACTGAAGCTTTCTTT TRBV6-5 - - TRBJ1-1
CASSLDGLDRELFF TGTGCCAGCAGCTTAGACGGGTTGGATCGGGAGCTGTTTTTT TRBV11-3 once - TRBJ2-2
CASSPLGGRGGTEAFF TGTGCCAGCAGCCCCCTGGGGGGGAGGGGCGGCACTGAAGCTTTCTTT TRBV4-2 - - TRBJ1-1
CASSPLSSGNTIYF TGTGCTAGCAGCCCACTGAGCTCTGGAAACACCATATATTTT TRBV7-7 - - TRBJ1-3
CASSGTGLAGVNEQFF TGCGCCAGCAGTGGTACCGGACTAGCGGGAGTTAATGAGCAGTTCTTC TRBV10-1 - TRBD2 TRBJ2-1
CASSYVGFPLYGYTF TGTGCCAGCAGTTACGTAGGGTTCCCCCTCTATGGCTACACCTTC TRBV7-9 - - TRBJ1-2
CASSPYSGGAPDTQYF TGTGCCAGCAGCCCGTACAGCGGGGGGGCCCCAGATACGCAGTATTTT TRBV3-1/TRBV3-2 - TRBD2 TRBJ2-3
CSGRTGYNSPLHF TGCAGCGGAAGGACGGGTTATAATTCACCCCTCCACTTT TRBV29-1 few - TRBJ1-6
CATSRARDRFNYGYTF TGTGCCACCAGCAGAGCCAGGGACAGATTTAACTATGGCTACACCTTC TRBV15 - TRBD1 TRBJ1-2
CASSFQDQETQYF TGCGCCAGCAGCTTCCAGGACCAAGAGACCCAGTACTTC TRBV5-1 - - TRBJ2-5
CASSQDPPEKAFF TGTGCCAGCAGCCAAGATCCGCCGGAAAAAGCTTTCTTT TRBV3-1/TRBV3-2 - - TRBJ1-1
CASSPGPGYGYTF TGTGCCAGCTCACCGGGACCAGGCTATGGCTACACCTTC TRBV18 - - TRBJ1-2
CASSSGFRYEQYF TGTGCCAGCAGCTCCGGGTTTCGGTACGAGCAGTACTTC TRBV11-2 - - TRBJ2-7
CASSRVTGRTEAFF TGTGCCAGCAGTCGCGTTACAGGGCGCACTGAAGCTTTCTTT TRBV27 - - TRBJ1-1
CATSDLDAGVNGQETQYF TGTGCCACCAGTGATTTAGACGCGGGCGTAAATGGCCAAGAGACCCAGTACTTC TRBV24-1 - - TRBJ2-5
CASSVERDTEAFF TGTGCCAGCAGCGTAGAGAGGGACACTGAAGCTTTCTTT TRBV9 - - TRBJ1-1
CASRTMGGGTYEQYF TGTGCCAGCAGGACAATGGGCGGGGGAACCTACGAGCAGTACTTC TRBV5-4 - TRBD2 TRBJ2-7
CASSVGGLAGYNEQFF TGTGCCAGCAGCGTAGGGGGACTAGCGGGATACAATGAGCAGTTCTTC TRBV9 - TRBD2 TRBJ2-1
CASSIGFQGTGELFF TGTGCCAGTAGTATAGGGTTCCAGGGCACCGGGGAGCTGTTTTTT TRBV19 few - TRBJ2-2
CSVVDRGPQYPSGNTIYF TGCAGCGTTGTGGACAGGGGGCCTCAATACCCCTCTGGAAACACCATATATTTT TRBV29-1 - TRBD1 TRBJ1-3
CASSSGQPQETQYF TGCGCCAGCAGCTCGGGACAGCCCCAAGAGACCCAGTACTTC TRBV5-1 - TRBD1 TRBJ2-5
CASSQGVANYGYTF TGCGCCAGCAGCCAAGGAGTAGCTAACTATGGCTACACCTTC TRBV4-1 - - TRBJ1-2
CASIPGGSLREQYF TGTGCCAGCATACCGGGAGGGAGCCTCCGGGAGCAGTACTTC TRBV28 - TRBD2 TRBJ2-7
CASSHDLDKLNEQFF TGTGCCAGCAGCCACGATTTGGACAAACTCAATGAGCAGTTCTTC TRBV7-9 - - TRBJ2-1
CSAGIEKLFF TGCAGTGCGGGTATAGAGAAACTGTTTTTT TRBV20-1 once - TRBJ1-4
CASSQLNRDTTDTQYF TGTGCCAGCAGTCAATTAAACCGGGACACCACAGATACGCAGTATTTT TRBV6-6 - - TRBJ2-3
CASSQAGGSYEQYF TGTGCCAGCAGCCAAGCGGGAGGGTCCTACGAGCAGTACTTC TRBV4-2 few TRBD2 TRBJ2-7
CASSTEPRGTQPQHF TGTGCCAGCTCGACCGAGCCCAGGGGAACTCAGCCCCAGCATTTT TRBV18 - - TRBJ1-5
CASSGYSGGNSPLHF TGTGCCAGCAGCGGCTACTCAGGGGGGAATTCACCCCTCCACTTT TRBV6-5 - TRBD1 TRBJ1-6
CASSGLAGNNEQFF TGTGCCAGCAGCGGACTAGCGGGGAACAATGAGCAGTTCTTC TRBV28 - TRBD2 TRBJ2-1
CASSFNSHNSPLHF TGTGCCAGCAGCTTCAACTCTCATAATTCACCCCTCCACTTT TRBV5-5 - - TRBJ1-6
CASSPRTGQHQPQHF TGTGCCAGCAGTCCCCGGACAGGGCAGCATCAGCCCCAGCATTTT TRBV27 - TRBD1 TRBJ1-5
CASDDRGWAYEQYF TGTGCCAGCGATGACAGGGGATGGGCCTACGAGCAGTACTTC TRBV6-5 - TRBD1 TRBJ2-7
CASSPAPNYGYTF TGTGCCAGCAGCCCCGCACCTAACTATGGCTACACCTTC TRBV6-5 - - TRBJ1-2
CASSPRDSTPDEQYF TGTGCCAGCTCTCCCCGGGACAGCACCCCCGACGAGCAGTACTTC TRBV7-2 - TRBD1 TRBJ2-7
CASSVGSGANVLTF TGTGCCAGCAGTGTGGGTTCTGGGGCCAACGTCCTGACTTTC TRBV27 - - TRBJ2-6